A selection of T cell receptor beta chains follows, all from one sample in a study of OX40 agonist ivuxolimab in advanced cancers. Some clones are missing from TCRdb's copy, which holds only in-frame ones; the method was immunoSEQ multiplex PCR. The sample holds nearly 55,000 clones, approximately 84% seen once. This sample comprised CD4+ or CD8+ T cells sorted from blood, obtained in a trial of the OX40 agonist ivuxolimab. The receptors come from an adult with an advanced solid tumor such as melanoma, head and neck, liver or kidney cancer. Each CDR3 is given without its conserved first and last residue. The order of the fields is V gene, J gene, CDR3 protein.

V gene: TRBV6-5; J gene: TRBJ1-1; CDR3 protein: ASSYSNANTEAF
V gene: TRBV28; J gene: TRBJ1-2; CDR3 protein: ASRGTAFYGYT
V gene: TRBV18; J gene: TRBJ2-2; CDR3 protein: ASSQTSGRGGELF
V gene: TRBV28; J gene: TRBJ1-2; CDR3 protein: ASRRPGGYGYT
V gene: TRBV27; J gene: TRBJ2-2; CDR3 protein: ASLRRVNTGELF
V gene: TRBV5-4; J gene: TRBJ2-5; CDR3 protein: ASSVTGARETQY
V gene: TRBV19; J gene: TRBJ2-2; CDR3 protein: ASSIDTGGPHTGELF
V gene: TRBV7-6; J gene: TRBJ2-2; CDR3 protein: ASSFRDGELF
V gene: TRBV19; J gene: TRBJ2-5; CDR3 protein: ASSMTGSQETQY
V gene: TRBV28; J gene: TRBJ1-2; CDR3 protein: ASSLDYGYT
V gene: TRBV7-9; J gene: TRBJ1-3; CDR3 protein: ASTLGWTGSGNTIY
V gene: TRBV6-1; J gene: TRBJ1-4; CDR3 protein: ASSATGHVTNEKLF
V gene: TRBV14; J gene: -; CDR3 protein: ASSLLGTGDYEQY
V gene: TRBV5-1; J gene: TRBJ2-1; CDR3 protein: ASSPRVAGVNEQF
V gene: TRBV10-3; J gene: TRBJ2-1; CDR3 protein: ATYSVAEQF
V gene: TRBV28; J gene: TRBJ1-4; CDR3 protein: ASSSSSGTALTNEKLF